This T cell receptor (beta chain) was profiled in a study of T-cell reconstitution after alpha-beta-depleted transplantation in children. Overall study findings and caveats: The high TCRbeta diversity at day 60 in some patients came from surviving recipient T cells and thymic progenitors.

Preparation of the TCRbeta library was carried out with unique molecular identifiers. TCRdb called the PCR reads again in MiXCR, with one record for every CDR3 protein. The table lists under 50,000 distinct CDR3 sequences, approximately 52% of them singletons, with 35% to 40% in the top ten. About this clonotype itself: The antigen remains undetermined.

Germline V gene data show CDR1 as DFQATT and CDR2 as SNEGSKA (reference sequence). V dropped 4 bases and J dropped 10; count of bases not matched to a gene: 10. CDR3 length equals 14 residues. This material consisted of peripheral blood, taken before TCRalphabeta/CD19-depleted stem cell transplant. This TCR was sampled from a boy under three years old with SCID, due to receive a stem cell transplant. The chain is built from TRBV20-1 and TRBJ1-6; TRBD1 matches 7 bases. In DNA, the CDR3 is TGCAGTGCTAAAGGGGGCGGGTGGGGCTCACCCCTCCACTTT. Amino acid sequence: CSAKGGGWGSPLHF.